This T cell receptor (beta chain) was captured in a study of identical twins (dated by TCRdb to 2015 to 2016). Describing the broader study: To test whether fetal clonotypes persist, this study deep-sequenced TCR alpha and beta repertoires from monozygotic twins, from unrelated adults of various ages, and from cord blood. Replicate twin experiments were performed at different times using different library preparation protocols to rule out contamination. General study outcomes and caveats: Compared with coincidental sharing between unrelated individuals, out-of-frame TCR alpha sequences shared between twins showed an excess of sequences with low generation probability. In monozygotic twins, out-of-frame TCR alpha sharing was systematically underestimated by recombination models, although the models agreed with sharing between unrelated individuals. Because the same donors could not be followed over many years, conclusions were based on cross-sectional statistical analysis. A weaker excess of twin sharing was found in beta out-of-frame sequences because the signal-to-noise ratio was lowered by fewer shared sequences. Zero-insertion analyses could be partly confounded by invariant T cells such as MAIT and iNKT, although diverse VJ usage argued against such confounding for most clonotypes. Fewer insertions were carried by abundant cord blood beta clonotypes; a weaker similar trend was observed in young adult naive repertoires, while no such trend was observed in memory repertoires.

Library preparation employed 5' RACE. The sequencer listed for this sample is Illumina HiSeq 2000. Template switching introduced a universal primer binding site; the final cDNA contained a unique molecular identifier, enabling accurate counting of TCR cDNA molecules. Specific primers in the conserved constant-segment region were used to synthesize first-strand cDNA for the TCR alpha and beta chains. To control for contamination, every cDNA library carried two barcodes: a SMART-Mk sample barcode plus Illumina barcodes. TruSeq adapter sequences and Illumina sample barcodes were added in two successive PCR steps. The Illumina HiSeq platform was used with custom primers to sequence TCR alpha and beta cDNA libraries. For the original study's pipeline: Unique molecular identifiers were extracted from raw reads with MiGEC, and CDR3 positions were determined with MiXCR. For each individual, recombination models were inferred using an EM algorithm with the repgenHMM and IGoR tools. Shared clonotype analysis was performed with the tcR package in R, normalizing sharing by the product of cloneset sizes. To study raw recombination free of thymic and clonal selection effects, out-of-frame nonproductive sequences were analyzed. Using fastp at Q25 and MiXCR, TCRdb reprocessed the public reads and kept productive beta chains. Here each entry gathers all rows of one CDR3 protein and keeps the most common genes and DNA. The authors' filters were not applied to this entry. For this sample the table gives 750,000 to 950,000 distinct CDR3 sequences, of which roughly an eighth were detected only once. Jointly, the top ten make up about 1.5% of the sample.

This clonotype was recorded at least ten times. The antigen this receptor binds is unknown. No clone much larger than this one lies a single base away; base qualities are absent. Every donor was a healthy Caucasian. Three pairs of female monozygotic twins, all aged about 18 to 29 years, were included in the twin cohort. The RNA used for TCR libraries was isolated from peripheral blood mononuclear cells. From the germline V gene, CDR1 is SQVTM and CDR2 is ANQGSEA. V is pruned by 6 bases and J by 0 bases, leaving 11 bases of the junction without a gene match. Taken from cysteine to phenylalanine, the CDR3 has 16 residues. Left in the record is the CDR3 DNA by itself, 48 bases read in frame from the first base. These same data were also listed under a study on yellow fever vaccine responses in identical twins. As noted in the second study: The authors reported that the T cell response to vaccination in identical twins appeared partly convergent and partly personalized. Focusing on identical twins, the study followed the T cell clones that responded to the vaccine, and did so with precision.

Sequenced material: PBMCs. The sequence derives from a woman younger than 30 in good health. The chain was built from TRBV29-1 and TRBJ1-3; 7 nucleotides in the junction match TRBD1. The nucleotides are TGCAGCGTGGGGGACAGTGCGGCGGGCTCTGGAAACACCATATATTTT. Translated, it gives CSVGDSAAGSGNTIYF.